This T cell receptor (beta chain) is from a study of lung T cells in sarcoidosis with Löfgren's syndrome. Study in general: Bronchoalveolar lavage fluid in sarcoidosis accumulates CD4+ T cells. Study-wide findings and caveats: Shared TRAV12-1 and TRBV2 CDR3 motifs were reported across several patients. TRAV12-1 and TRBV2 were reportedly most expanded in Löfgren's patients. Paired TRAV12-1/TRBV2 TCRs showed CDR3 homology and preferential pairing.

This clonotype is judged large. Its target is unknown. Germline V gene lookup returns CDR1 SGHTA and CDR2 FQGNSA. The ends lost 4 bases at V and 3 bases at J; junction bases unmatched: 2. This CDR3 spans 15 amino acids. Each CDR3 protein is one row after TCRdb ran MiXCR on the reads. Of several thousand distinct CDR3 sequences detected, about 20% appear once; the ten largest clones hold roughly 7.5%. The sequencing sample was made of CD4+ T cells from bronchoalveolar lavage. The clonotype was recovered from a human donor with sarcoidosis (Löfgren's syndrome or another form), or a control subject (not recorded which). The rearrangement uses TRBV7-2 and TRBJ2-3; 12 bases are a match to TRBD2. The CDR3 DNA reads as TGTGCCAGCAGCTCGCTAGCGGGGGGGACAGATACGCAGTATTTT. Translated: CASSSLAGGTDTQYF.